This TCR beta chain was profiled in a study of cytomegalovirus exposure and HLA in healthy donors. Study outcomes and limitations: In a later analysis, a missense DCLRE1C variant was linked to TCR beta V- and J-gene trimming. Sequencing depth across donors, presence/absence analyses assumed, was roughly uniform.

CDR3 length: 15 residues. The germline V gene has CDR1 SGHRS and CDR2 YFSETQ. V trimming: 3 bases; J trimming: 8 bases; junction bases outside the gene matches: 9. PCR primers comprised 60 Vbeta and 13 Jbeta primers. Sequencing was performed with immunoSEQ multiplex PCR; in TCRdb, only in-frame clones are kept and a portion is missing. The table lists 100,000 to 150,000 clones, 74% of them singletons, with about 4% in the top ten. The table lists this clone with a few counts. The antigen remains undetermined. Sequencing was carried out using PBMCs. This chain joins TRBV5-1 and TRBJ2-2, with 8 bases matching TRBD1. The sequence derives from a woman aged 45-65 years in good health and CMV-seropositive. Here the CDR3 DNA reads TGCGCCAGCAGCTCAGGACAGGGAGTAGGAGGGGAGCTGTTTTTT. Translated, it gives CASSSGQGVGGELFF.